This T cell receptor beta chain appears in the sequencing data of a study of radiation and T cells in renal cell carcinoma. Study findings and constraints: In blood, top tumor clones expanded by 2 weeks, shrinking by 4.

TCRdb keeps only in-frame clones here, not all; method: immunoSEQ multiplex PCR. In the table there are about 140,000 clones, roughly 80% of which are singletons. Concerning this clone: Its antigen remains unknown.

Time point indicated: baseline pretreatment blood. The sample's treatment: 15 Gy SBRT to primary tumor, nephrectomy 4 weeks later. Here the sequenced sample was blood, taken from a patient whose treatment included radiotherapy and nephrectomy. This sequence originates from a woman in her forties or fifties with renal cell carcinoma.

CDR3 protein: CASSTRPERNSYEQYF. CDR3 in DNA: TGTGCCAGCAGTACTAGACCCGAAAGGAACTCCTACGAGCAGTACTTC. The chain recombines TRBV27 with TRBJ2-7; maybe TRBD2 (5 bases). CDR1 is MNHEY and CDR2 is SMNVEV in the germline V gene (reference sequence). V was trimmed by 5 bases and J by 0 bases, leaving 17 bases between them. CDR3 length equals 16 residues.